This T cell receptor beta chain was retrieved from a study of shared clonotypes between healthy human individuals. As concerns this clone: Its target is unknown.

The input for sorted-subset replicate PCRs was approximately 210 ng DNA, approximately 30,000 T cell genomes. Repertoires were generated with immunoSEQ multiplex PCR, while TCRdb's copy carries only in-frame clones and drops some. Found here are 2 million to 3 million clones, approximately 93% of them singletons; the top ten hold approximately 0.36%. General observations from the study: Estimated richness values were generally larger in naive subsets than in memory subsets. In contrast to clonotypes shared by all four donors, non-shared clonotypes had lower generation probabilities.

Germline-derived CDR1 and CDR2 are MDHEN and SYDVKM. The germline V and J ends were trimmed by 7 bases and 5 bases, with 11 bases remaining between them. The CDR3 spans 13 residues. Sequences were obtained from naive CD4+ T cells from PBMCs. Subset denoted: CD45RA+ positively selected. This chain uses TRBV28 with TRBJ2-2, with D perhaps matching TRBD2 (6 bases). The clonotype originates from a young man in good health. Some clones in this sample may be carry-over from other donors' samples. The CDR3 region is CASIYLATGELFF. The CDR3 bases are TGTGCCAGCATTTACCTAGCGACCGGGGAGCTGTTTTTT.